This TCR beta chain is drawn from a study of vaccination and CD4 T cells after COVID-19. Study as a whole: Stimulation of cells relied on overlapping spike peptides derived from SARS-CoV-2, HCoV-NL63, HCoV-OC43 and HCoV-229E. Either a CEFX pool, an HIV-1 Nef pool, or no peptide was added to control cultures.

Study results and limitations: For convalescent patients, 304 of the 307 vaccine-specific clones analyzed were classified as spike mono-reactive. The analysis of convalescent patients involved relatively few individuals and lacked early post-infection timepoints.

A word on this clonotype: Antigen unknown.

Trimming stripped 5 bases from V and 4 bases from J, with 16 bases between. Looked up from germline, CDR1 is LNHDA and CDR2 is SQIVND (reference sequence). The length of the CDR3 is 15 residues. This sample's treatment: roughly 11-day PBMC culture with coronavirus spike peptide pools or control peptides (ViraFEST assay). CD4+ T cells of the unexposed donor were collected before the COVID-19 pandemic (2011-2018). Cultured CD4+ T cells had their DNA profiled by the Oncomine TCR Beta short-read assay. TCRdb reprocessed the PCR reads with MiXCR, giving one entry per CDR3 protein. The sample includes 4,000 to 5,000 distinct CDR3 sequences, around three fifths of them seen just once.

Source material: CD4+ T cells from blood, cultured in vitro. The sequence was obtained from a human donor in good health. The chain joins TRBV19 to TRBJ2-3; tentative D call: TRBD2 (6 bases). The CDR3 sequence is CASSSGLPGPDTQYF. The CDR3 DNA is TGTGCCAGTAGTTCGGGACTCCCAGGTCCAGATACGCAGTATTTT.